Sequencing of this T cell receptor (beta chain) was carried out in a study of lymphopenia after photon versus proton radiotherapy. Points from the study as a whole: In patients who died, overall survival fell as post-nadir TCR diversity dropped more. Survival link was tested only in deceased patients; proton benefit remains a possibility.

Assay used: immunoSEQ multiplex PCR; TCRdb lists only in-frame clones, some missing. The sample lists over 25,000 clones, about nine tenths occurring once. Details on this clone: Its target is unknown.

The CDR3 has 13 amino acids. Trimming stripped 2 bases from V and 5 bases from J, with 10 bases between. The V gene's germline CDR1 is SQVTM and CDR2 ANQGSEA. The specimen was peripheral blood, collected from a patient treated with photon-based radiotherapy. J is TRBJ2-1 and V is TRBV29-1; a possible D gene is TRBD2 (6 bases). The sequence was collected from a woman in her fifties or sixties with pancreatic cancer. CDR3 coding DNA: TGCAGCGTTGAATTCGGGAGAAACAATGAGCAGTTCTTC. Translating gives CSVEFGRNNEQFF.